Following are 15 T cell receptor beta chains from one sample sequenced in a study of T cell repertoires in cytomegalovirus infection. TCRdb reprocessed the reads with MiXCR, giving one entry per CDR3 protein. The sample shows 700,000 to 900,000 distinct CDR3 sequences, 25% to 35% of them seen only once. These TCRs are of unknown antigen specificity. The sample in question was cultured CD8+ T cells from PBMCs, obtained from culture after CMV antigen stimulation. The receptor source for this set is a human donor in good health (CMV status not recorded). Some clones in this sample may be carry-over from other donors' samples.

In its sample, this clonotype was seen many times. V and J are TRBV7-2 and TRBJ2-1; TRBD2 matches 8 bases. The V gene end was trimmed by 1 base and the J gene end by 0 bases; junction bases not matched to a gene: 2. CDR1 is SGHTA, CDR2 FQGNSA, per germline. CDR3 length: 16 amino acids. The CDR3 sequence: CASSLGTSGSYNEQFF. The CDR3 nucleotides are TGTGCCAGCAGCTTAGGTACTAGCGGCTCCTACAATGAGCAGTTCTTC.

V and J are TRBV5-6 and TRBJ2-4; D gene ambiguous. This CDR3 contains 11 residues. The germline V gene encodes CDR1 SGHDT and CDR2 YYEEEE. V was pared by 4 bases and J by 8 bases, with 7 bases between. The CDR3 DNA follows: TGTGCCAGCAGCCACTCGGACATTCAGTACTTC. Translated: CASSHSDIQYF.

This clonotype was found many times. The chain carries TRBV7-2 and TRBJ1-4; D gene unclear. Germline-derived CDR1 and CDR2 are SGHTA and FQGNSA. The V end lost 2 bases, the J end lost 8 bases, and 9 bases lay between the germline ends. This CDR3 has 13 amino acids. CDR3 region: CASSLRPAEKLFF. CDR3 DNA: TGTGCCAGCAGCTTAAGGCCAGCCGAAAAACTGTTTTTT.

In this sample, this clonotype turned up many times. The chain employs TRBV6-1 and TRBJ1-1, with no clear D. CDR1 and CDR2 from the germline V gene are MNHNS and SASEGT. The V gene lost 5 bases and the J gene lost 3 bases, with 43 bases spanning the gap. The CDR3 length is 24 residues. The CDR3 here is CASSIIIYPTGSLPPRGADTEAFF. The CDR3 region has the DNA TGTGCCAGCAGTATAATCATATACCCCACGGGGAGCTTACCCCCTCGGGGAGCGGACACTGAAGCTTTCTTT.

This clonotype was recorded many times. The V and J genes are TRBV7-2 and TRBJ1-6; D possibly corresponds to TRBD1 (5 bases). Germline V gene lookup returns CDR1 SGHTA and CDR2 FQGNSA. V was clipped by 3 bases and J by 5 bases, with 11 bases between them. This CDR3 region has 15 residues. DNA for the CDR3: TGTGCCAGCAGCTTTTCCCGGGGGGATAATTCACCCCTCCACTTT. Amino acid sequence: CASSFSRGDNSPLHF.

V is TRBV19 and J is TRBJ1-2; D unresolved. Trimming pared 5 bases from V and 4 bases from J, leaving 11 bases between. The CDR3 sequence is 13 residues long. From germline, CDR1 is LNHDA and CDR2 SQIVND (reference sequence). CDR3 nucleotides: TGTGCCAGTAGTTACAAAAACCCCTATGGCTACACCTTC. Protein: CASSYKNPYGYTF.

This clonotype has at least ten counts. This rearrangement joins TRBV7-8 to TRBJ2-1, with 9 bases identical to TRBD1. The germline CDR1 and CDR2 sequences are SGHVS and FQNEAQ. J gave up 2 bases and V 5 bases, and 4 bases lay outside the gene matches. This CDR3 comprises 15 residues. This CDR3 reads CASSGRDRAYNEQFF. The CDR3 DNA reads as TGTGCCAGCAGCGGCCGGGACAGGGCCTACAATGAGCAGTTCTTC.

DNA of the CDR3: TGTGCCAGCAGTCCTTCCCCGGGGGCCGTTGGCTACACCTTC. Protein product: CASSPSPGAVGYTF. V and J are TRBV6-1 and TRBJ1-2; TRBD1 is a possible D gene (6 bases). The V end lost 5 bases, the J end lost 7 bases, and 17 bases lay between the germline ends. This CDR3 spans 14 amino acids. The germline V gene encodes CDR1 MNHNS and CDR2 SASEGT.

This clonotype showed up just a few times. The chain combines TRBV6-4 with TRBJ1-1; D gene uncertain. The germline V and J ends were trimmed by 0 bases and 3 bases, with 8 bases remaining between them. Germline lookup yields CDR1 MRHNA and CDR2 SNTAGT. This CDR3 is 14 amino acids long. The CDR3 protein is CASSDSYRDTEAFF. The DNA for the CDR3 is TGTGCCAGCAGTGACTCATACCGGGACACTGAAGCTTTCTTT.

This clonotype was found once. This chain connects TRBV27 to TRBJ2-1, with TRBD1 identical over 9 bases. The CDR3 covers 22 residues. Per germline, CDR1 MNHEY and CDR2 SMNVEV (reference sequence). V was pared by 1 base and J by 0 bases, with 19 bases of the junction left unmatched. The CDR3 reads CASSLFKGPGQGLYGSYNEQFF. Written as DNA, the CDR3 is TGTGCCAGCAGTTTATTCAAGGGTCCGGGACAGGGTTTGTATGGCTCCTACAATGAGCAGTTCTTC.

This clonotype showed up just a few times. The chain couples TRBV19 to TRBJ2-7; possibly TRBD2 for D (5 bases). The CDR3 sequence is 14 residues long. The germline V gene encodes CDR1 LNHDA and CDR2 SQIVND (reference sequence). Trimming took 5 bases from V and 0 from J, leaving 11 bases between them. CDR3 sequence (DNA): TGTGCCAGTAGTGCAGAAGGGAGCTCCTACGAGCAGTACTTC. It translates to CASSAEGSSYEQYF.

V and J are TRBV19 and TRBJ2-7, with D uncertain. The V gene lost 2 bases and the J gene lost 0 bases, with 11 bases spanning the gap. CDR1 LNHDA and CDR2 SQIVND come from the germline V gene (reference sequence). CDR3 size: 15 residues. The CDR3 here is CASSILGVGSYEQYF. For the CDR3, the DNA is TGTGCCAGTAGTATACTGGGTGTGGGCTCCTACGAGCAGTACTTC.

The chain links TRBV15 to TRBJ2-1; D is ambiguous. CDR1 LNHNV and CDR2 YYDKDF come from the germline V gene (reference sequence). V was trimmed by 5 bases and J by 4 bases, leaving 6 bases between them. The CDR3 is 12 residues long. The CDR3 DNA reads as TGTGCCACCAGCTTCCAGTACAATGAGCAGTTCTTC. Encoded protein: CATSFQYNEQFF.

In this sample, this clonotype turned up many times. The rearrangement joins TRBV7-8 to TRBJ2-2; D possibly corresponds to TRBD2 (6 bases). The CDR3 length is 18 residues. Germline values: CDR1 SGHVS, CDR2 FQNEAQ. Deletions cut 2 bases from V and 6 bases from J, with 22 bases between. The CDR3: CASSLIPPPPGVAGELFF. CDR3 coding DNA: TGTGCCAGCAGCTTAATCCCCCCCCCCCCGGGGGTAGCCGGGGAGCTGTTTTTT.

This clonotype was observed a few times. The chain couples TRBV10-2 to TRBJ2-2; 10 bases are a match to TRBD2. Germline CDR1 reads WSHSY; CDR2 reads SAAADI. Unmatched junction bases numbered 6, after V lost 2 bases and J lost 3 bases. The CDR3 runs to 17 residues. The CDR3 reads CASSEPLAGADTGELFF. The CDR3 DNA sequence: TGCGCCAGCAGTGAGCCCCTAGCGGGGGCTGACACCGGGGAGCTGTTTTTT.